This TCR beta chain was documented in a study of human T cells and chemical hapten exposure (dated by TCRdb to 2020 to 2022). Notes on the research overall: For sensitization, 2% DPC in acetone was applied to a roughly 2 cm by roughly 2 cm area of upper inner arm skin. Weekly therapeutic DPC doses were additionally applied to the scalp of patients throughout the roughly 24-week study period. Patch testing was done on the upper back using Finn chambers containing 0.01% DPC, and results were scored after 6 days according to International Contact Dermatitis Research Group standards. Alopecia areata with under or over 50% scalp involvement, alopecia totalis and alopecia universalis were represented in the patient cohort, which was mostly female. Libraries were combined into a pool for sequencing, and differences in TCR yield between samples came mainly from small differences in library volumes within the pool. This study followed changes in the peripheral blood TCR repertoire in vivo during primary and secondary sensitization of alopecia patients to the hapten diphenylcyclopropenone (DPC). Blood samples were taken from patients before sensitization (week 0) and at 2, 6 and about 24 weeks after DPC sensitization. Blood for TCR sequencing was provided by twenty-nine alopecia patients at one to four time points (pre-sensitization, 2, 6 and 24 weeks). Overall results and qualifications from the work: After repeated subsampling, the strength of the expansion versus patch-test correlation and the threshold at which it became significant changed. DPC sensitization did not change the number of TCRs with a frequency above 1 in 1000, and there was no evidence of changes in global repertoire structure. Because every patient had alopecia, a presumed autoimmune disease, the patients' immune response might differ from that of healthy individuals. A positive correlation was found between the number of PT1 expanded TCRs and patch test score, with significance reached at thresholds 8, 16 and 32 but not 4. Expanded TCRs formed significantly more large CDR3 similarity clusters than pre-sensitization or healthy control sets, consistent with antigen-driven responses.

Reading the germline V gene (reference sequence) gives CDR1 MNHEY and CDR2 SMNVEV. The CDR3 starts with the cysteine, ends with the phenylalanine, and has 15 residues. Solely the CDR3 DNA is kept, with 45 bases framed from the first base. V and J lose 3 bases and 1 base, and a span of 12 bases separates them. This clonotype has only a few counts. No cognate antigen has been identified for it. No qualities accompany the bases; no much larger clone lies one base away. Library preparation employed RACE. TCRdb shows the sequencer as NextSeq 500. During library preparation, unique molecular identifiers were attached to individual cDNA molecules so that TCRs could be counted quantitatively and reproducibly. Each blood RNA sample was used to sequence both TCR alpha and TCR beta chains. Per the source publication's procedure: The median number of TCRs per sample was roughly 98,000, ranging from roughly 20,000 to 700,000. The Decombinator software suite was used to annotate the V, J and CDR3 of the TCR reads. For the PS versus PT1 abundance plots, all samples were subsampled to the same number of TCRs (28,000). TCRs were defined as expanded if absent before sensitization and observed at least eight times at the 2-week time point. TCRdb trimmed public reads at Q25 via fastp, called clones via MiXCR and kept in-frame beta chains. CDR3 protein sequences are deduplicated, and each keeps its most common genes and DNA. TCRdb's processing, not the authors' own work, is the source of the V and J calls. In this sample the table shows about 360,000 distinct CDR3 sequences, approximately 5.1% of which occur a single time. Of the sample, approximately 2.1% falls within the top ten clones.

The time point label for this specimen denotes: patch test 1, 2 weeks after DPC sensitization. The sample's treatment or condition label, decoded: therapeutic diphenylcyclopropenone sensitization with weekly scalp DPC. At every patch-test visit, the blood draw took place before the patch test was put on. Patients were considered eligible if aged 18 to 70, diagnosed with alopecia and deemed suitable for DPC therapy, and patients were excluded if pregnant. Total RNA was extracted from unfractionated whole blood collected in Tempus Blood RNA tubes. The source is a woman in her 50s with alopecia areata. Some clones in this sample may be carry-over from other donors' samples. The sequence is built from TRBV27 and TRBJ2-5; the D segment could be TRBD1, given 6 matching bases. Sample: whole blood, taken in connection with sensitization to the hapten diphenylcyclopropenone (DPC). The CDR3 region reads CASSLYQGSQETQYF. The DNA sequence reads TGTGCCAGCAGTTTGTACCAGGGGAGCCAAGAGACCCAGTACTTC.